The present T cell receptor beta chain was sequenced within a study of control samples from healthy donors and cancer patients. In its sample, this clone ranks as medium-sized. There are 13 residues in the CDR3. With 5 bases clipped from V and 6 bases from J, the junction kept 7 bases outside the gene matches. Germline CDR1 MDHEN, CDR2 SYDVKM. Clones were sequenced by immunoSEQ multiplex PCR, and TCRdb holds only the in-frame ones, with some missing. The sample contains tens of thousands of clones, roughly nine tenths of which appear only once. Sequencing used PBMCs. The sequence derives from a man aged 50-59 years with lung cancer. The V gene is TRBV28, the J gene TRBJ2-7; 7 nucleotides line up with TRBD2. CDR3 in amino acids: CASSPSLAFEQYF. CDR3 bases: TGTGCCAGCAGTCCGTCACTAGCGTTCGAGCAGTACTTC.